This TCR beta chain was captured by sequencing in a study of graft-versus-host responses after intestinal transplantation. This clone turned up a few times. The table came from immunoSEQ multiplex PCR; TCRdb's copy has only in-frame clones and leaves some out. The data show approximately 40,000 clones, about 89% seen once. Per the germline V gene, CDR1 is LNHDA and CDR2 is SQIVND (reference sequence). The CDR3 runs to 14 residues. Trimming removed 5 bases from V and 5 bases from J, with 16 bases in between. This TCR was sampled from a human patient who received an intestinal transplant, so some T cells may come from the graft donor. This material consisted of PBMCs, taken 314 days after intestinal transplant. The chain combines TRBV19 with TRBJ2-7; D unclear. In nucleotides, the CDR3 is TGTGCCAGTAGTCCCTGGACCGCAGGCGACGAGCAGTACTTC. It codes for CASSPWTAGDEQYF.